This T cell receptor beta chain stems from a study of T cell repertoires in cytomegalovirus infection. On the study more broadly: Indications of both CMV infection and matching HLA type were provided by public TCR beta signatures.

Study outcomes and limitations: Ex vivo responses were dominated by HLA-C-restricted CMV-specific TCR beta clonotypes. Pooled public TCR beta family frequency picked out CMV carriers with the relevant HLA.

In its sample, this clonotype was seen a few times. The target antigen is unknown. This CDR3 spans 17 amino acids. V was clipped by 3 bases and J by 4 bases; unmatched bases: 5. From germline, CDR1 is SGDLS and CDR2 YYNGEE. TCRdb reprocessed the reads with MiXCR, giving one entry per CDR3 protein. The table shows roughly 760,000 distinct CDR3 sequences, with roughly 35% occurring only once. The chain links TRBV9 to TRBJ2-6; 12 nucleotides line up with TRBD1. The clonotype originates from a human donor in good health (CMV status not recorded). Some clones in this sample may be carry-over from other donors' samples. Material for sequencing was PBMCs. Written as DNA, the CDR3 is TGTGCCAGCAGCGACCGGGACAGGGGGCTCGGGGCCAACGTCCTGACTTTC. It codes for CASSDRDRGLGANVLTF.